The source of this TCR beta chain is a study of naive and memory T cell subsets (dated by TCRdb to 2016 to 2017). For the study in its entirety: Sorted naive and memory T cell subsets from peripheral blood were analyzed in the study using a UMI-based, open-source pipeline for TCR alpha and beta sequencing. The functional CMV T cell responses agreed completely with IgG serology results. RNA was DNase-treated and reverse transcribed with TCR constant-region primers, mostly using SuperScript III.

TCR alpha and beta chain libraries were amplified separately from the second PCR step onward. Donor CMV status was determined by IFNgamma production from CD4+ T cells after overnight stimulation of fresh PBMCs with CMV viral lysate. Miltenyi beads were used first to positively select CD4 T cells, and CD8 T cells were then positively selected from the CD4-negative fraction. Cells were stained for CD3, CD4, CD8, CD45RA, CD27 and a live/dead dye and were sorted on a BD Aria II into four subsets based on CD45RA and CD27. A few healthy volunteers provided blood, and each donor's sample was split into CD4 and CD8 T cells and then further divided into four differentiation subsets. Approximately 120 ml of peripheral blood was collected from each donor, and PBMC were isolated by Ficoll-Paque PLUS density-gradient centrifugation. The sorted cells were lysed in RLT buffer, after which RNA was extracted using a Qiagen RNeasy kit and kept at -80 degrees C.

Here is what the overall study found, with its caveats: The repertoire findings for the naive and memory subsets could not be validated, as no ground truth was available. Single alpha or beta chain sequences, rather than paired alpha/beta receptors, were used to define clonotypes. In both CD4 and CD8 cells, a rise in Gini index and a fall in Shannon and inverse Simpson diversity were observed from naive through CM, EM and EMRA. Following error correction, more than 85% of naive TCR sequences occurred only once, which made naive abundance distributions much steeper than those of memory subsets. A power law was followed by TCR abundance, with an exponent that differed between naive and memory subsets but was consistent across the three individuals. RNA-based TCR counts may be influenced by expression changes linked to T cell activation and differentiation.

Concerning this clonotype: Its antigen is not yet known. Base qualities are missing; no much larger clone stands one base away.

Library preparation employed UMI-ligation and nested PCR. To cover both TRBC1 and TRBC2, the beta constant-region primer consisted of an equimolar mix of two oligonucleotides. A single-stranded oligonucleotide containing the SP2 primer and a 12-nucleotide UMI was joined to the 3' end of the cDNA by T4 RNA ligase 1. The ligated cDNA went through four rounds of PCR with nested alpha and beta constant-region primers together with the SP2 primer. Incubation of the ligation reaction was carried out at 16 degrees C for about 20-25 hours. PCR2 was usually performed as a SYBR Green qPCR and halted at a preset threshold so that over-amplification would not occur. All purifications after the first were performed with Agencourt AMPure XP magnetic beads. Libraries were quantified by Qubit and checked on a TapeStation, with a main peak expected near 650 bp. Sequencing of the pooled libraries was done on an Illumina MiSeq using v2 2x251 paired-end kits, which typically yielded about 1-2 million reads per sample. Each sample was pooled at 3 to 4.5 nM, and about 5-8% PhiX was included to help cluster recognition. In the source study's methods: Decombinator assigned V and J genes to Demultiplexor-processed FASTQ reads by tag matching, allowing a single base-pair mismatch. UMIs were used by Collapsinator to correct both sequencing errors and frequency errors arising from PCR heterogeneity. TCRs were translated and CDR3s were extracted from the conserved cysteine to the FGXG phenylalanine by CDR3Translator, with non-productive sequences being flagged. Gini, Shannon entropy and inverse Simpson indices were calculated on repertoires subsampled to equal numbers of UMI-defined TCRs. Clonotype abundance distributions were fitted to a power law by maximum likelihood within the linear range. When run on a single naive CD8 sample, MIGEC and the pipeline yielded similar UMI counts, similar unique TCR numbers and similar clonal distributions. Repertoires were searched for several thousand CMV-associated CDR3 sequences compiled from VDJdb and a published dataset. TCRdb reanalyzed the raw reads on its own, using fastp at Q25 for trimming and MiXCR for clone calling, and kept in-frame beta chains. Identical CDR3 proteins give one entry, which carries the most common genes and DNA. The V and J calls were determined by TCRdb, not by the authors. This sample lists 23,000 or so distinct CDR3 sequences; approximately 10% were detected once. Around a sixth of the sample lies in the top ten.

Via the germline V gene, CDR1 is MNHEY and CDR2 SVGAGI. From the cysteine through the phenylalanine, the CDR3 covers 14 amino acids. Only the CDR3 region is kept as DNA, spanning 42 bases read in frame from base 1. A distance of 10 bases separates the germline ends of V and J, which lose 3 bases and 5 bases respectively. The origin of this receptor is a human donor in good health. The rearrangement combines TRBV6-5 with TRBJ2-2; the D region possibly corresponds to TRBD2 (6 bases align). The sequencing input was central memory CD8+ T cells from blood. The intended sense of this specimen's cell subset or site label: central memory, CD45RA- CD27+. The nucleotides read TGTGCCAGCAGTTATGGGGGGTGGACCGGGGAGCTGTTTTTT. This encodes CASSYGGWTGELFF.